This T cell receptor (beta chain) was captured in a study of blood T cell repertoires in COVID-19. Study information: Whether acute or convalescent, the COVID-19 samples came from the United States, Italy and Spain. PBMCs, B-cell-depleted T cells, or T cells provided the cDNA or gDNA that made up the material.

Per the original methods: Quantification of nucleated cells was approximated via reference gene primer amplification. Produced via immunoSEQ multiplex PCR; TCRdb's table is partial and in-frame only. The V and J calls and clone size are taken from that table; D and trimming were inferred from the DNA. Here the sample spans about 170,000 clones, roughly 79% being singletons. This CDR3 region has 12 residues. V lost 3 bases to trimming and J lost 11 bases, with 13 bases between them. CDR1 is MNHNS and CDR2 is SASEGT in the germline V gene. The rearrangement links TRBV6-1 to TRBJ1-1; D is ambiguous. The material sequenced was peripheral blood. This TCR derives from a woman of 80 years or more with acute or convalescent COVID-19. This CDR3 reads CASSEGRREAFF. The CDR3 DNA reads TGTGCCAGCAGTGAGGGGAGGCGGGAGGCTTTCTTT.